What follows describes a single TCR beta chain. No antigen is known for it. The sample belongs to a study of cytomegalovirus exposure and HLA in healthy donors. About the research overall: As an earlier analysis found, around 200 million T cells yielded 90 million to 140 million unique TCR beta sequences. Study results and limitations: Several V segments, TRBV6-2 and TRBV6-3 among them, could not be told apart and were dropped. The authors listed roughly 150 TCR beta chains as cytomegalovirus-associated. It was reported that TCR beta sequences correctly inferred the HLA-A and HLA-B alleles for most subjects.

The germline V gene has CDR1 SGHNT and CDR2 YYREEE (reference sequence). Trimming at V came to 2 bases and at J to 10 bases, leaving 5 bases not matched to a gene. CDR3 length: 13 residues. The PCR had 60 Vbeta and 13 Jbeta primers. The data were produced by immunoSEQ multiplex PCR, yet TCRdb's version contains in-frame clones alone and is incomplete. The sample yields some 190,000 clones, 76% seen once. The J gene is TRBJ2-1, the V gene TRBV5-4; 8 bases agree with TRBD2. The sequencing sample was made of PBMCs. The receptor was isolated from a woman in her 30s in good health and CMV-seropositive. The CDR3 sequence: CASSFPRGGEQFF. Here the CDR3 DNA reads TGTGCCAGCAGCTTCCCCCGGGGGGGCGAGCAGTTCTTC.